These 2 T cell receptor beta chains were sequenced from one sample in a study of T cell changes during pregnancy in multiple sclerosis. Method: immunoSEQ multiplex PCR; TCRdb's copy keeps in-frame clones and lacks some. The sample carries 35,000 to 45,000 clones, about 91% recorded once. Specimen: CD4+ T cells from peripheral blood mononuclear cells, collected after pregnancy. The receptors come from a female donor in good health, enrolled as a control in a pregnancy study.

The chain carries TRBV7-9 and TRBJ2-7; 9 nucleotides match TRBD1. Germline trimming cut 5 bases from V and 0 bases from J; bases unmatched to any gene: 5. The CDR3 loop spans 15 amino acids. Looked up from germline, CDR1 is SEHNR and CDR2 is FQNEAQ (reference sequence). In DNA, the CDR3 is TGTGCCAGCAGCCCGGGACAGGGAAGCTCCTACGAGCAGTACTTC. As protein: CASSPGQGSSYEQYF.

The chain links TRBV30 to TRBJ1-1; D uncertain. Germline loops: CDR1 GTSNPN, CDR2 SVGIG (reference sequence). The CDR3 extends over 16 amino acids. Trimming stripped 2 bases from V and 3 bases from J, with 19 bases between. The CDR3, as DNA: TGTGCCTGGAGTCCCTCGGCGGGGATCACGCACACTGAAGCTTTCTTT. Residues: CAWSPSAGITHTEAFF.